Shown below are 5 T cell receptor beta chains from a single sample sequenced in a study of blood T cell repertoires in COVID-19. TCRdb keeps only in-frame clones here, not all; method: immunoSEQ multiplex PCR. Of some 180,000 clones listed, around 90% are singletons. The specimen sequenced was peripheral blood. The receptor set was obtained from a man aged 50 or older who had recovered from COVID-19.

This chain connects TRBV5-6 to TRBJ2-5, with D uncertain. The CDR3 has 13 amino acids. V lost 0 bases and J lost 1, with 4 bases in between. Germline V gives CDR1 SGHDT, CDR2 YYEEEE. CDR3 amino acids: CASSLGIQETQYF. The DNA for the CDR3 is TGTGCCAGCAGCTTGGGTATCCAAGAGACCCAGTACTTC.

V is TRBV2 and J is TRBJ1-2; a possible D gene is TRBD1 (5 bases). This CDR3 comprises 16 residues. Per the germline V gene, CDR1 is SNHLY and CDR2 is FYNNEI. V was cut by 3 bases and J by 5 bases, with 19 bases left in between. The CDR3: CASSEKAGGVRYGYTF. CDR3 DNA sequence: TGTGCCAGCAGTGAGAAGGCCGGGGGGGTTCGATATGGCTACACCTTC.

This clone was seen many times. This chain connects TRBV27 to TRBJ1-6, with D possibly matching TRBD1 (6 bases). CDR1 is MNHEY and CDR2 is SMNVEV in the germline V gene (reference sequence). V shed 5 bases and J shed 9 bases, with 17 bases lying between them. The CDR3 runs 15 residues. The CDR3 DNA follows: TGTGCCAGCAGTCCGGACAGTCCCTTCGGTTCACCCCTCCACTTT. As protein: CASSPDSPFGSPLHF.

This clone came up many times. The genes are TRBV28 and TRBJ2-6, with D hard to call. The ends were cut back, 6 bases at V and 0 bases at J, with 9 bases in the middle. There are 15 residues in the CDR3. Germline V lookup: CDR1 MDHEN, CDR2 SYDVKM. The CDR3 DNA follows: TGTGCCAGCAGCGCAGTGTCCTCTGGGGCCAACGTCCTGACTTTC. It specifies CASSAVSSGANVLTF.

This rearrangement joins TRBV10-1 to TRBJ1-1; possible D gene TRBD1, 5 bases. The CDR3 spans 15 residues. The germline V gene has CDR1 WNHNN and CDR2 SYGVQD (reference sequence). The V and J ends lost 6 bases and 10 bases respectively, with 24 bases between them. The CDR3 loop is CASSPLGLGAEGAFF. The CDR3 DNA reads TGCGCCAGCAGCCCTCTGGGACTTGGGGCTGAGGGAGCTTTCTTT.